The 27 T cell receptor beta chains listed next were all sequenced from one sample in a study of T cells in Graves' hyperthyroidism and ophthalmopathy. Regions amplified from RNA transcripts were the TCR beta CDR3 regions. With the HTBI primer set, the TCR CDR3 went through a first round of RT-PCR. A single record per CDR3 protein comes from TCRdb applying MiXCR to the multiplex PCR reads. Of a few hundred thousand distinct CDR3 sequences listed, around 16% are singletons. Material for sequencing was blood. All receptors come from a woman in her late teens or twenties with Graves' hyperthyroidism that later progressed to Graves' ophthalmopathy.

The rearrangement joins TRBV10-3 to TRBJ2-2; 9 bases agree with TRBD1. Unmatched junction bases numbered 11, after V lost 8 bases and J lost 7 bases. In germline, CDR1 is ENHRY, CDR2 SYGVKD. The CDR3 is 15 amino acids. CDR3 amino acids: CAIRSLQGAGGELFF. In DNA, the CDR3 is TGTGCCATCCGATCATTACAGGGGGCGGGCGGGGAGCTGTTTTTT.

This clonotype was detected ten times or more. The rearrangement uses TRBV6-1 and TRBJ1-5; 8 bases are shared with TRBD1. V was pared by 5 bases and J by 6 bases, with 12 bases of the junction left unmatched. CDR1 and CDR2 from the germline V gene are MNHNS and SASEGT. This CDR3 comprises 16 residues. CDR3 sequence: CASSPRTGSFGQPQHF. The CDR3 DNA reads as TGTGCCAGCAGTCCGCGGACAGGGTCGTTCGGTCAGCCCCAGCATTTT.

A few counts support this clonotype. The V gene is TRBV20-1, the J gene TRBJ2-7; possible D gene TRBD2, 6 bases. V lost 6 bases, J lost 6 bases, and 15 bases lay in between. The length of the CDR3 is 12 residues. CDR1 and CDR2 from the germline V gene are DFQATT and SNEGSKA (reference sequence). CDR3 DNA sequence: TGCAGTGCGACGGGCGGGAAGGTCGAGCAGTACTTC. Protein sequence: CSATGGKVEQYF.

This clonotype appeared many times. V gene TRBV7-8 combines with J gene TRBJ2-1; 10 bases map to TRBD1. The CDR3 totals 17 residues. V shed 5 bases and J 5 bases; nucleotides not matched to a gene: 12. Germline V gene lookup returns CDR1 SGHVS and CDR2 FQNEAQ. CDR3 amino acids: CASSPRGGTGDNNEQFF. CDR3 nucleotide sequence: TGTGCCAGCAGCCCTCGAGGGGGGACAGGGGATAACAATGAGCAGTTCTTC.

This clonotype was recorded many times. This sequence joins TRBV28 and TRBJ2-3, with 15 bases identical to TRBD2. The CDR3 is 15 amino acids. V gave up 5 bases and J gave up 4 bases; unmatched junction bases: 1. Germline-derived CDR1 and CDR2 are MDHEN and SYDVKM. CDR3 DNA: TGTGCCAGCAGTGGACTAGCGGGAGGGCCAGATACGCAGTATTTT. It is translated as CASSGLAGGPDTQYF.

This clonotype was detected many times. This chain connects TRBV28 to TRBJ1-4; D uncertain. Germline loops: CDR1 MDHEN, CDR2 SYDVKM. Trimming removed 6 bases at V and 8 bases at J, with 16 bases between. CDR3 length: 14 residues. CDR3 DNA sequence: TGTGCCAGCAGCCCGGGAGGGTGGGCGGAAAAACTGTTTTTT. Protein sequence: CASSPGGWAEKLFF.

This clonotype has ten or more counts. The DNA for the CDR3 is TGTGCCAGCAGTCCCGACCCGACAGGGTACAGCGGGAGGGCCGGTGAGCAGTACTTC. This encodes CASSPDPTGYSGRAGEQYF. The chain carries TRBV28 and TRBJ2-7; 10 bases align to TRBD2. This CDR3 has 19 residues. Germline CDR1 and CDR2: MDHEN and SYDVKM. Losses at the gene ends were 5 bases for V and 7 bases for J; bases not matched to a gene: 23.

The chain combines TRBV6-1 with TRBJ2-2, with 8 positions matching TRBD2. This CDR3 spans 17 amino acids. The V segment lost 7 bases and the J segment 7 bases; nucleotides outside the gene matches: 17. Germline loops: CDR1 MNHNS, CDR2 SASEGT. This chain's CDR3 is CASTDQVLGRAVGELFF. The CDR3, as DNA: TGTGCCAGCACCGACCAGGTACTCGGGAGGGCCGTCGGGGAGCTGTTTTTT.

To note about this clonotype: Given a much more abundant clone one base away, this may be a read error. V is TRBV7-9 and J is TRBJ2-5; 7 bases align to TRBD2. Germline CDR1 reads SEHNR; CDR2 reads FQNEAQ (reference sequence). This CDR3 is built from 15 residues. V lost 5 bases and J lost 6; bases outside the gene matches: 12. CDR3 in amino acids: CASSPGTGGSQTQYF. The CDR3 DNA sequence: TGTGCCAGCAGCCCCGGGACTGGCGGGAGTCAGACCCAGTACTTC.

This clonotype was counted at least ten times. This sequence joins TRBV28 and TRBJ2-7, with 7 positions matching TRBD1. CDR3 length equals 14 residues. The germline V gene has CDR1 MDHEN and CDR2 SYDVKM. J lost 3 bases, V lost 6 bases, and 8 bases had no gene match. The CDR3 here is CASRVTGEIYEQYF. The CDR3 DNA follows: TGTGCCAGCAGGGTTACAGGGGAGATCTACGAGCAGTACTTC. Drawing the rest from reference TRBV28 and TRBJ2-7, the complete variable domain is DVKVTQSSRYLVKRTGEKVFLECVQDMDHENMFWYRQDPGLGLRLIYFSYDVKMKEKGDIPEGYSVSREKKERFSLILESASTNQTSMYLCASRVTGEIYEQYFGPGTRLTVT.

V gene TRBV27 combines with J gene TRBJ2-7; D is possibly TRBD1 (6 bases). The CDR3 has 14 amino acids. CDR1 is MNHEY, CDR2 SMNVEV, per germline (reference sequence). Trimming cost V 4 bases and J 2 bases, with 12 bases left between them. CDR3 residues: CASSSRQETYEQYF. CDR3 coding DNA: TGTGCCAGCAGTTCCCGACAGGAAACCTACGAGCAGTACTTC.

There are many counts of this clonotype. This chain joins TRBV20-1 and TRBJ2-5, with a tentative D call TRBD1 (6 bases). V was shortened by 3 bases and J by 5 bases, with 13 bases between the two germline ends. CDR3 length: 13 amino acids. The germline V gene has CDR1 DFQATT and CDR2 SNEGSKA (reference sequence). The CDR3 DNA sequence: TGCAGTGCTAGTCCGTTGGGGGCCGAGACCCAGTACTTC. It yields the protein CSASPLGAETQYF.

In this sample, this clonotype turned up a few times. The gene calls are TRBV18 and TRBJ1-2; unclear D gene. The germline V gene encodes CDR1 KGHSH and CDR2 LQKENI. V was shortened by 1 base and J by 0 bases, with 12 bases between the two germline ends. The CDR3 extends over 16 amino acids. The CDR3 nucleotides read TGTGCCAGCTCACCACGAACGGGGAGGACTAACTATGGCTACACCTTC. Amino acid sequence: CASSPRTGRTNYGYTF.

The chain links TRBV4-1 to TRBJ2-7, with D unclear. CDR3 size: 14 residues. Trimming took 0 bases from V and 7 from J, leaving 13 bases between them. Germline CDR1 MGHRA, CDR2 YSYEKL. Here the CDR3 DNA reads TGCGCCAGCAGCCAAGAACCGACCGGCTGGGAGCAGTACTTC. Translation: CASSQEPTGWEQYF.

This clonotype was counted ten times or more. This CDR3 reads CAWSLANSQAQYF. The CDR3 nucleotides read TGTGCCTGGAGCCTAGCTAACAGTCAGGCGCAGTATTTT. The rearrangement links TRBV30 to TRBJ2-3, with D possibly being TRBD2 (5 bases). V was clipped by 3 bases and J by 10 bases, with 17 bases between them. Germline V gives CDR1 GTSNPN, CDR2 SVGIG (reference sequence). CDR3 length: 13 residues. Based on the CDR3 plus reference TRBV30 and TRBJ2-3, the full variable domain is SQTIHQWPATLVQPVGSPLSLECTVEGTSNPNLYWYRQAAGRGLQLLFYSVGIGQISSEVPQNLSASRPQDRQFILSSKKLLLSDSGFYLCAWSLANSQAQYFGPGTRLTVL.

The V and J genes are TRBV6-2 or TRBV6-3 and TRBJ2-5; no clear D gene. The CDR3 covers 13 residues. Per germline, CDR1 MNHEY and CDR2 SVGEGT. Trimming stripped 0 bases from V and 4 bases from J, with 6 bases between. CDR3 residues: CASSYSIRETQYF. CDR3 nucleotides: TGTGCCAGCAGTTACTCGATACGAGAGACCCAGTACTTC.

Regarding this clonotype: A clone one base away is much larger, so this may be a read error. The J gene is TRBJ1-5, the V gene TRBV5-1, with 7 bases fitting TRBD1. CDR3 length equals 14 residues. CDR1 and CDR2 from the germline V gene are SGHRS and YFSETQ. Written as DNA, the CDR3 is TGCGCCAGCAGTATGGGACAGCCGAATCAGCCCCCGCATTTT. Its translation is CASSMGQPNQPPHF.

This clonotype was found a few times. The rearrangement uses TRBV10-3 and TRBJ2-2; TRBD1 or TRBD2 may be the D gene (7 bases each). V was pared by 6 bases and J by 1 base, with 12 bases between. Germline CDR1 ENHRY, CDR2 SYGVKD. This CDR3 is built from 15 residues. CDR3 coding DNA: TGTGCCATCAGAGCGGGACAGCTGAACACCGGGGAGCTGTTTTTT. Translated, it gives CAIRAGQLNTGELFF.

The chain uses TRBV4-3 and TRBJ2-7; 8 bases are shared with TRBD2. The germline V gene has CDR1 LGHNA and CDR2 YSLEER. The CDR3 runs to 14 residues. J was trimmed by 6 bases and V by 2 bases; bases with no gene match: 6. The CDR3, as DNA: TGCGCCAGCAGCCAACTCTCAAGCGGGAGCGAGCAGTACTTC. This sequence encodes CASSQLSSGSEQYF.

The chain couples TRBV7-9 to TRBJ2-1, with 7 bases identical to TRBD1. V dropped 7 bases and J dropped 10; count of bases not matched to a gene: 19. Germline-derived CDR1 and CDR2 are SEHNR and FQNEAQ (reference sequence). The CDR3 contains 16 residues. The CDR3 coding sequence is TGTGCCAGCACCCTTCCCTGGACAGGTCATAATAAAGAGCAGTTCTTC. Translated, it gives CASTLPWTGHNKEQFF.

Ten or more counts support this clonotype. The chain employs TRBV28 and TRBJ2-7, with 7 positions matching TRBD1. V trimming: 2 bases; J trimming: 3 bases; junction bases outside the gene matches: 4. The CDR3 is 14 residues long. Per the germline V gene, CDR1 is MDHEN and CDR2 is SYDVKM. The CDR3 protein is CASSLRGPNYEQYF. The CDR3 DNA reads TGTGCCAGCAGTTTAAGGGGGCCTAACTACGAGCAGTACTTC.

In its sample, this clonotype was seen many times. J is TRBJ1-1 and V is TRBV27; unclear D gene. V was pared by 5 bases and J by 0 bases, with 7 bases between. Germline V lookup: CDR1 MNHEY, CDR2 SMNVEV (reference sequence). CDR3 size: 13 residues. The CDR3 spells CASSPTLNTEAFF. The CDR3 coding sequence is TGTGCCAGCAGTCCTACATTGAACACTGAAGCTTTCTTT.

In its sample, this clonotype was seen many times. This chain joins TRBV2 and TRBJ2-5; D is perhaps TRBD2 (6 bases). The germline V gene has CDR1 SNHLY and CDR2 FYNNEI. The CDR3 is 14 residues long. V was shortened by 7 bases and J by 3 bases, with 15 bases between the two germline ends. In DNA, the CDR3 is TGTGCCAGCATAGGTAGCGGACTAAAAGAGACCCAGTACTTC. It encodes CASIGSGLKETQYF.

The chain links TRBV6-2 or TRBV6-3 to TRBJ2-5; 8 nucleotides align to TRBD1. This CDR3 comprises 16 residues. The V gene's germline CDR1 is MNHEY and CDR2 SVGEGT. The J segment lost 5 bases and the V segment lost 1 base, leaving 9 bases of the junction unmatched. DNA of the CDR3: TGTGCCAGCAGTTACTGGCCAGTGGACAGGGCGGAGACCCAGTACTTC. It translates to CASSYWPVDRAETQYF.

This sequence joins TRBV19 and TRBJ2-1, with 8 bases fitting TRBD1. V shed 2 bases and J 8 bases; nucleotides not matched to a gene: 2. The CDR3 runs to 13 residues. Germline values: CDR1 LNHDA, CDR2 SQIVND (reference sequence). CDR3 nucleotides: TGTGCCAGTAGTATACAGGGGGCCCATGAGCAGTTCTTC. Its protein is CASSIQGAHEQFF.

This clonotype was detected many times. The DNA of the CDR3 is TGTGCCAGCAGTTACGGGTTTCGAGGGCGGGAGCAGTTCTTC. It yields the protein CASSYGFRGREQFF. The rearrangement links TRBV6-2 or TRBV6-3 to TRBJ2-1; TRBD2 might be the D (5 bases). In germline, CDR1 is MNHEY, CDR2 SVGEGT. This CDR3 has 14 amino acids. The V end lost 2 bases, the J end lost 10 bases, and 15 bases lay between the germline ends.

This clonotype has at least ten counts. The chain joins TRBV6-1 to TRBJ1-2, with D perhaps TRBD1 (6 bases). CDR1 is MNHNS and CDR2 is SASEGT in the germline V gene. Trimming removed 6 bases from V and 8 bases from J, with 22 bases in between. This CDR3 is built from 15 residues. The CDR3 region is CASSDIGGVGGGYTF. For the CDR3, the DNA is TGTGCCAGCAGCGACATCGGGGGCGTTGGGGGAGGCTACACCTTC.